The TCR beta chain described here comes from a study of blood T cell repertoires in COVID-19 (dated by TCRdb to 2018 to 2021). For context, the study as a whole: The collaborator samples originated in the United States, Italy and Spain and spanned the acute and convalescent phases of COVID-19. Samples came from the ongoing ImmuneRACE study (first 160 participants) plus 1,254 subjects from 6 global collaborators. The dataset comprised deeply sampled blood TCRbeta repertoires from subjects exposed to, actively infected with, or recovered from COVID-19. Where HLA class I and class II types were available, the types were taken from metadata supplied by the sample provider, not from assay-based typing. A freely available public database, intended as a resource for researchers studying the immune response to SARS-CoV-2, is where the repertoires were released. A de-identified subject ID, COVID-19 status, age in years and sex were almost always included in the sample metadata. The prospective study material was composed of cDNA or gDNA derived from T cells, B-cell-depleted T cells, or PBMCs.

Each collaborating institution followed its own protocols to collect whole blood in K2EDTA tubes. For TCRbeta analysis, collaborators shipped samples in one of three forms: frozen whole blood, isolated PBMCs, or DNA extracted from either of those sample types. The immunoSEQ Assay, a bias-controlled multiplex PCR, was used to amplify TCRbeta CDR3 regions from genomic DNA. In the authors' own workflow: Nucleated cell counts per sample were estimated from amplification of reference gene primers within the assay. To quantify the absolute abundance of each unique TCRbeta CDR3 rearrangement, sequence reads were collapsed and filtered. For each sample, productive Simpson clonality was calculated by taking the square root of Simpson's diversity index across productive rearrangements. Not all clones reach the TCRdb copy of this immuneACCESS table, which keeps in-frame sequences only. Checked studies attribute under half of the gap to unresolved V genes and leave the rest unexplained. That table furnishes V, J and clone size, whereas the DNA furnished D and trimming. This sample has a few hundred thousand clones in its table, and approximately 84% of those were observed once. The ten largest clones take up roughly 2.4% of the sample.

About this clone itself: The clone's antigen remains unknown. Base qualities are not recorded, but no much larger clone differs from it by a single base.

Compared with germline, V lacks 4 bases and J lacks 9 bases; bases without a gene match: 8. The CDR3 covers 15 residues, taking in both the cysteine and the phenylalanine. Just the 45-base CDR3 DNA is kept, in frame starting at base 1. The germline V gene gives CDR1 as LGHNA and CDR2 as YSLEER. Results and caveats for the whole study, not just this receptor: The quantity of clinical and demographic metadata differed by source and by participant and was supplied without curation.

The chain joins TRBV4-3 to TRBJ2-1; 11 bases in between match TRBD2. This receptor was taken from a woman aged 60 to 75 with acute or convalescent COVID-19. Specimen: peripheral blood. The CDR3 sequence is CASSREIAGGGEQFF. The DNA is TGCGCCAGCAGCCGAGAGATAGCGGGAGGGGGTGAGCAGTTCTTC.